This TCR beta chain was obtained from a study of shared clonotypes between healthy human individuals. Study-wide background: Three CD4 naive, three CD4 memory, two CD8 naive and one CD8 memory plate were used per donor. General observations from the study: Compared with clonotypes that all four donors shared, non-shared clonotypes had lower generation probabilities. A handful of donors held approximately 5% of naive CD4 clonotypes in common.

Evenly divided among several immunoSEQ plates was the genomic DNA of each subset. Profiling relied on immunoSEQ multiplex PCR, and the TCRdb table lists in-frame clones only, not all of them. Here the sample spans millions of clones, around nine tenths being singletons. CDR1 is LNHDA, CDR2 SQIVND, per germline (reference sequence). V was pared by 4 bases and J by 2 bases, with 5 bases of the junction left unmatched. The CDR3 spans 15 residues. A word on this clone: As yet, its antigen is unknown.

V usage is TRBV19 and J usage is TRBJ1-5, with 7 bases identical to TRBD1. This TCR came from a man between 18 and 29 years old in good health. The sequencing sample was made of naive CD4+ T cells sorted from blood. Regarding subset: CD45RA+ positively selected. CDR3 amino acids: CASSTTGKGNQPQHF. The CDR3 bases are TGTGCCAGTAGTACGACAGGGAAGGGCAATCAGCCCCAGCATTTT. Combining the CDR3 with reference TRBV19 and TRBJ1-5 gives the whole variable domain DGGITQSPKYLFRKEGQNVTLSCEQNLNHDAMYWYRQDPGQGLRLIYYSQIVNDFQKGDIAEGYSVSREKKESFPLTVTSAQKNPTAFYLCASSTTGKGNQPQHFGDGTRLSIL.